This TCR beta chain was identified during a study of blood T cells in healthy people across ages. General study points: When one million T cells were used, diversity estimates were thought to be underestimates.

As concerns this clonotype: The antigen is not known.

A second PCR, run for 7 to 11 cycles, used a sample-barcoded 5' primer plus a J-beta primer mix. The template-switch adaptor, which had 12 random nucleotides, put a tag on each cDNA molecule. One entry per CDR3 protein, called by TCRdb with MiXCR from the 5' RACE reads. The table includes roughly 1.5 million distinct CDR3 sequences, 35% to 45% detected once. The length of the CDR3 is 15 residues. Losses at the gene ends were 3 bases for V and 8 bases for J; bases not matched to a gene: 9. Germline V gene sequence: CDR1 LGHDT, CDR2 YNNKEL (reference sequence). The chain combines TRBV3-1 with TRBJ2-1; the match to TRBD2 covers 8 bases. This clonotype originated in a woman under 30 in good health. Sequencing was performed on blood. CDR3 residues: CASSQPGLDVHEQFF. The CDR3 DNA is TGTGCCAGCAGCCAGCCGGGACTAGACGTCCATGAGCAGTTCTTC.